The 27 T cell receptor beta chains below were found in one sample sequenced in a study of shared clonotypes between healthy human individuals. TCRdb keeps only in-frame clones here, not all; method: immunoSEQ multiplex PCR. The profile covers about 2.4 million clones, with 93% appearing a single time and around 0.37% taken by the ten largest. Input material: naive CD4+ T cells from PBMCs. Subset denoted: CD45RA+ positively selected. Source of these receptors: a man aged 18 to 30 in good health. Some clones in this sample may be carry-over from other donors' samples.

The rearrangement joins TRBV11-2 to TRBJ1-2, with D maybe TRBD1 (5 bases). Trimming removed 0 bases from V and 4 bases from J, with 12 bases in between. The CDR3 has 15 amino acids. Germline V gives CDR1 SGHAT, CDR2 FQNNGV. In DNA form, the CDR3 reads TGTGCCAGCAGCTTAGATCCCGGGACGGGCTATGGCTACACCTTC. It codes for CASSLDPGTGYGYTF.

This rearrangement joins TRBV14 to TRBJ2-6; maybe TRBD1 (6 bases). Deletions cut 4 bases from V and 0 bases from J, with 19 bases between. The CDR3 length is 19 residues. Germline values: CDR1 SGHDN, CDR2 FVKESK. CDR3 region: CASSPILGATISGANVLTF. In nucleotides, the CDR3 is TGTGCCAGCAGCCCAATATTGGGGGCGACCATCTCTGGGGCCAACGTCCTGACTTTC. The entire variable domain, with the rest obtained from reference TRBV14 and TRBJ2-6, is as follows: EAGVTQFPSHSVIEKGQTVTLRCDPISGHDNLYWYRRVMGKEIKFLLHFVKESKQDESGMPNNRFLAERTGGTYSTLKVQPAELEDSGVYFCASSPILGATISGANVLTFGAGSRLTVL.

The chain is built from TRBV11-2 and TRBJ2-7, with D tentatively TRBD1 (5 bases). V was pared by 3 bases and J by 0 bases, with 9 bases between. This CDR3 region has 14 residues. CDR1 is SGHAT and CDR2 is FQNNGV in the germline V gene. The CDR3 nucleotides read TGTGCCAGCAGCTTGCAGGGCTCCTCCTACGAGCAGTACTTC. Amino acid sequence: CASSLQGSSYEQYF.

The rearrangement uses TRBV19 and TRBJ1-4; no definite D call. This CDR3 region has 16 residues. In germline, CDR1 is LNHDA, CDR2 SQIVND (reference sequence). Trimming took 5 bases from V and 8 from J, leaving 21 bases between them. CDR3 in amino acids: CASSPRRRTVPEKLFF. In DNA form, the CDR3 reads TGTGCCAGTAGTCCTCGACGGCGAACAGTACCCGAAAAACTGTTTTTT.

The gene calls are TRBV28 and TRBJ1-2; possibly TRBD1 for D (5 bases). Trimming removed 6 bases from V and 5 bases from J, with 10 bases in between. CDR3 size: 12 residues. Germline V gene sequence: CDR1 MDHEN, CDR2 SYDVKM. CDR3 sequence reads: CASSSSGYGYTF. The CDR3 nucleotides are TGTGCCAGCAGCTCTTCAGGGTATGGCTACACCTTC.

The chain links TRBV7-8 to TRBJ2-2, with D possibly TRBD2 on 6 matching bases. Germline assignment: CDR1 SGHVS and CDR2 FQNEAQ. Trimming took off 6 bases at V and 4 bases at J, with 12 bases between the two ends. The CDR3 contains 14 residues. CDR3 sequence: CASRPTSLTGELFF. CDR3 in DNA: TGTGCCAGCAGACCGACTAGTCTCACCGGGGAGCTGTTTTTT.

The chain links TRBV23-1 to TRBJ2-7, with D maybe TRBD1 (5 bases). TRBV23-1 is labeled an ORF, and its function is uncertain. Deletions cut 0 bases from V and 7 bases from J, with 22 bases between. CDR3 length equals 17 residues. This chain's CDR3 is CASSQSNFEQVNAEQYF. CDR3 DNA sequence: TGCGCCAGCAGTCAATCTAATTTTGAACAGGTCAACGCTGAGCAGTACTTC.

The rearrangement joins TRBV5-1 to TRBJ2-1; maybe TRBD2 (6 bases). V was clipped by 7 bases and J by 2 bases, with 16 bases between them. Germline loops: CDR1 SGHRS, CDR2 YFSETQ. The CDR3 sequence is 15 residues long. For the CDR3, the DNA is TGCGCCAGCCGTCCCGGGGAGGTAACCTACAATGAGCAGTTCTTC. This translates into CASRPGEVTYNEQFF.

The chain employs TRBV6-1 and TRBJ1-2, with D possibly TRBD1 on 6 matching bases. CDR1 is MNHNS, CDR2 SASEGT, per germline. Trimming stripped 2 bases from V and 2 bases from J, with 9 bases between. CDR3 length equals 14 residues. The CDR3 bases are TGTGCCAGCAGTGAATCGGGGGGCAACTATGGCTACACCTTC. Amino acid sequence: CASSESGGNYGYTF.

V is TRBV29-1 and J is TRBJ2-1; perhaps TRBD2 as D (5 bases). V gave up 5 bases and J gave up 10 bases, with 21 bases separating them. The CDR3 has 14 amino acids. The germline V gene has CDR1 SQVTM and CDR2 ANQGSEA. As DNA, the CDR3 is TGCAGCGTTTGGGCCCCACAAACCTGGGAGGAGCAGTTCTTC. It codes for CSVWAPQTWEEQFF.

V is TRBV7-6 and J is TRBJ2-6; weak D call: TRBD2 (6 bases). The CDR3 is 16 amino acids. The germline V gene has CDR1 SGHVS and CDR2 FNYEAQ. V was trimmed by 5 bases and J by 0 bases, leaving 11 bases between them. The CDR3 bases are TGTGCCAGCAGCAAGGTGGGGGGCTCTGGGGCCAACGTCCTGACTTTC. Residues: CASSKVGGSGANVLTF.

This clone was detected only a few times. The DNA for the CDR3 is TGTGCCAGATCGGCCGGGGGAGAACGTGGCTACACCTTC. Translating gives CARSAGGERGYTF. This chain connects TRBV10-3 to TRBJ1-2, with D possibly matching TRBD1 (5 bases). The CDR3 consists of 13 residues. Deletions cut 10 bases from V and 7 bases from J, with 19 bases between. CDR1 ENHRY and CDR2 SYGVKD come from the germline V gene.

The chain uses TRBV6-1 and TRBJ1-2; D possibly corresponds to TRBD1 (5 bases). This CDR3 is 13 amino acids long. The V end was cut by 2 bases, the J end by 6 bases, with 10 bases between. Per germline, CDR1 MNHNS and CDR2 SASEGT. The DNA of the CDR3 is TGTGCCAGCAGTGAACCGGGACCCGATGGCTACACCTTC. Its protein is CASSEPGPDGYTF.

The chain couples TRBV27 to TRBJ2-5, with 8 bases matching TRBD2. Trimming cost V 5 bases and J 2 bases; bases outside gene matches: 10. CDR3 length: 16 residues. Per germline, CDR1 MNHEY and CDR2 SMNVEV (reference sequence). The CDR3 sequence is CASSPRAGGPQETQYF. CDR3 bases: TGTGCCAGCAGTCCTCGGGCGGGAGGCCCTCAAGAGACCCAGTACTTC.

V and J are TRBV4-1 and TRBJ1-5; 7 nucleotides agree with TRBD1. CDR3 length equals 15 residues. J lost 0 bases, V lost 3 bases, and 2 bases had no gene match. In germline, CDR1 is MGHRA, CDR2 YSYEKL. The CDR3 DNA sequence: TGCGCCAGCAGCCATAGACAGGGTAGCAATCAGCCCCAGCATTTT. Translated: CASSHRQGSNQPQHF.

The chain has TRBV29-1 and TRBJ1-2, with D possibly being TRBD1 (5 bases). This CDR3 spans 12 amino acids. V gave up 7 bases and J gave up 2 bases, with 11 bases separating them. CDR1 and CDR2 (germline): SQVTM, ANQGSEA. CDR3 protein: CSAQEENYGYTF. CDR3 nucleotide sequence: TGCAGCGCACAGGAGGAGAACTATGGCTACACCTTC. Full variable domain (remainder filled in from reference TRBV29-1 and TRBJ1-2): SAVISQKPSRDICQRGTSLTIQCQVDSQVTMMFWYRQQPGQSLTLIATANQGSEATYESGFVIDKFPISRPNLTFSTLTVSNMSPEDSSIYLCSAQEENYGYTFGSGTRLTVV.

V usage is TRBV5-1 and J usage is TRBJ2-2; D ambiguous. Trimming left V 6 bases short and J 4 bases short, with 13 bases between. The CDR3 consists of 14 residues. Germline V gene sequence: CDR1 SGHRS, CDR2 YFSETQ. Here the CDR3 DNA reads TGCGCCAGCATATTGGGAACTTCCACCGGGGAGCTGTTTTTT. This encodes CASILGTSTGELFF. The variable domain in full, with the rest retrieved from reference TRBV5-1 and TRBJ2-2, is KAGVTQTPRYLIKTRGQQVTLSCSPISGHRSVSWYQQTPGQGLQFLFEYFSETQRNKGNFPGRFSGRQFSNSRSEMNVSTLELGDSALYLCASILGTSTGELFFGEGSRLTVL.

V usage is TRBV19 and J usage is TRBJ1-5; TRBD1 is a possible D gene (5 bases). V gave up 3 bases and J gave up 9 bases, with 15 bases separating them. CDR1 is LNHDA, CDR2 SQIVND, per germline (reference sequence). The CDR3 is made up of 14 amino acids. CDR3 residues: CASSIRDPRRPQHF. CDR3 sequence (DNA): TGTGCCAGTAGTATCCGGGACCCGAGACGGCCCCAGCATTTT.

The rearrangement joins TRBV18 to TRBJ2-2, with TRBD1 matching over 9 bases. The length of the CDR3 is 15 residues. Losses at the gene ends were 7 bases for V and 5 bases for J; bases not matched to a gene: 8. CDR1 is KGHSH and CDR2 is LQKENI in the germline V gene. CDR3 loop: CASCPRQGDTGELFF. Written as DNA, the CDR3 is TGTGCCAGCTGCCCTCGACAGGGGGATACCGGGGAGCTGTTTTTT.

The genes are TRBV29-1 and TRBJ2-7, with TRBD1 matching 8 bases. The length of the CDR3 is 14 residues. The germline gives CDR1 SQVTM, CDR2 ANQGSEA. The CDR3 loop reads CSPPLNGQGRSQYF. The CDR3 coding sequence is TGCAGTCCGCCGCTTAATGGACAGGGCAGGTCGCAGTACTTC.

This clone was seen a single time. This chain links TRBV7-3 with TRBJ2-3; D possibly corresponds to TRBD1 (5 bases). Germline CDR1 reads SGHTA; CDR2 reads FQGTGA. This CDR3 contains 15 residues. Trimming pared 4 bases from V and 2 bases from J, leaving 13 bases between. The CDR3: CASSSQGRVTDTQYF. CDR3 nucleotides: TGTGCCAGCAGCTCGCAGGGTAGGGTCACAGATACGCAGTATTTT.

About this clone: Different DNA sequences within this sample yield the same CDR3. This chain joins TRBV18 and TRBJ1-2; TRBD1 agrees at 9 bases. The CDR3 spans 15 residues. Germline V gene data show CDR1 as KGHSH and CDR2 as LQKENI. The V segment lost 2 bases and the J segment 1 base; nucleotides outside the gene matches: 2. The CDR3 sequence is CASSPAGQGNYGYTF. The CDR3 coding sequence is TGTGCCAGCTCACCAGCGGGACAGGGTAACTATGGCTACACCTTC.

This sequence joins TRBV4-2 and TRBJ2-7; TRBD2 might be the D (5 bases). The V gene's germline CDR1 is LGHNA and CDR2 YNFKEQ. Trimming stripped 3 bases from V and 2 bases from J, with 20 bases between. The length of the CDR3 is 17 residues. CDR3 coding DNA: TGTGCCAGCAGCCAGGAATGGGAGACTAACGGAGCCTACGAGCAGTACTTC. Protein: CASSQEWETNGAYEQYF.

Concerning this clone itself: At the DNA level, this CDR3 is encoded by other sequences in the same sample as well. The V gene is TRBV20-1, the J gene TRBJ2-1; D perhaps matches TRBD2 (5 bases). This CDR3 comprises 11 residues. CDR1 and CDR2 from the germline V gene are DFQATT and SNEGSKA (reference sequence). V lost 6 bases to trimming and J lost 8 bases, with 11 bases between them. The CDR3 spells CSASTRDEQFF. The CDR3 region has the DNA TGCAGTGCCTCGACGAGGGATGAGCAGTTCTTC.

The CDR3 spells CAWSPQGADSPLHF. The CDR3 DNA is TGTGCCTGGAGTCCGCAGGGGGCGGATTCACCCCTCCACTTT. The chain combines TRBV30 with TRBJ1-6; 8 positions agree with TRBD1. V shed 2 bases and J 8 bases; nucleotides not matched to a gene: 5. Germline V gene data show CDR1 as GTSNPN and CDR2 as SVGIG (reference sequence). The CDR3 is 14 residues long.

There are a few counts of this clone. The J gene is TRBJ1-2, the V gene TRBV4-1; TRBD1 aligns across 8 bases. V trimming: 5 bases; J trimming: 8 bases; junction bases outside the gene matches: 10. Per the germline V gene, CDR1 is MGHRA and CDR2 is YSYEKL. The length of the CDR3 is 14 residues. The CDR3 here is CASSVTGVDRGYTF. CDR3 sequence (DNA): TGCGCCAGCAGCGTGACAGGGGTTGACAGGGGCTACACCTTC.

The chain couples TRBV4-2 to TRBJ2-2; D gene uncertain. V was pared by 0 bases and J by 5 bases, with 4 bases between. Germline-derived CDR1 and CDR2 are LGHNA and YNFKEQ. This CDR3 region has 13 residues. The CDR3 nucleotides are TGTGCCAGCAGCCAAGACAGAACCGGGGAGCTGTTTTTT. This codes for CASSQDRTGELFF.